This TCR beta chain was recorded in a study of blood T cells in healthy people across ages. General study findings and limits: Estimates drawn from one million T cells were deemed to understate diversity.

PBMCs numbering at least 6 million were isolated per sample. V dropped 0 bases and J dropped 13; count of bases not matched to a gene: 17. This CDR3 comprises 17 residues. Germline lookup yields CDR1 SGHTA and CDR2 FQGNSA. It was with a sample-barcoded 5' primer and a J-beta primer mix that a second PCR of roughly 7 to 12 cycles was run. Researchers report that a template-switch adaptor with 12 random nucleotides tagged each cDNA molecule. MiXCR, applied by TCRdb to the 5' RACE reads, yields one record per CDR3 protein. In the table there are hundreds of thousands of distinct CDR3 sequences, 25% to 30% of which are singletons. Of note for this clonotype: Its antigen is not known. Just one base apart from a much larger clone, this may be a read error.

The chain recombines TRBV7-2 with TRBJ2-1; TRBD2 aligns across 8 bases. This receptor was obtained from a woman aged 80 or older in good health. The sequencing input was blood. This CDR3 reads CASSLAPLTGGRETQFF. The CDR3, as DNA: TGTGCCAGCAGCTTAGCCCCCTTAACGGGGGGGCGAGAGACCCAGTTCTTC.